The rows below give T cell receptor beta chains drawn from one sample of a study of T cells after yellow fever vaccination. Each CDR3 protein is one row after TCRdb ran MiXCR on the 5' RACE reads. This table has tens of thousands of distinct CDR3 sequences, about 5.6% appearing once. The sample here was PBMCs, either bulk or a sorted T-cell subset (CD4+, CD8+, memory, or dextramer-sorted; not recorded which), taken on the day of the yellow fever booster vaccination. These receptor sequences come from a man aged 18 to 29 who received the YFV17D yellow fever vaccine. Both conserved end residues are part of each CDR3. The order of the fields is D gene, clone size, V gene, J gene, CDR3 length, CDR3 DNA, CDR3 protein. D genes are given only for firm matches. A row's size may be missing; if present it is once, few, many or a size class.

-	-	TRBV10-2	TRBJ2-5	12	TGCGCCAGCAGTGAATTCTTTGAGACCCAGTACTTC	CASSEFFETQYF
-	few	TRBV4-1	TRBJ1-2	15	TGCGCCAGCAGCCAACCCCCCCGACCCCAAATGGGATACACCTTC	CASSQPPRPQMGYTF
-	few	TRBV11-2	TRBJ2-5	15	TGTGCCAGCAGCTTAGAAGCAGTCATGAGGGAGACCCAGTACTTC	CASSLEAVMRETQYF
-	many	TRBV7-8	TRBJ2-7	14	TGTGCCAGCAGCTTAGCCCCTAGCGTGGACGAGCAGTACTTC	CASSLAPSVDEQYF
-	-	TRBV28	TRBJ1-1	14	TGTGCCAGCAGTTTAGTTAGTGAGAACACTGAAGCTTTCTTT	CASSLVSENTEAFF
TRBD1	-	TRBV6-9	TRBJ1-2	16	TGTGCCAGCAGTTCCCCACCCTCAGGGGGCAACTATGGCTACACCTTC	CASSSPPSGGNYGYTF
-	-	TRBV7-9	TRBJ1-2	18	TGTGCCAGCAGCTTAGTCCGTGCTCGACCCAGCCCCGACTATGGCTACACCTTC	CASSLVRARPSPDYGYTF
-	-	TRBV3-1	TRBJ2-7	11	TGTGCCAGCAGCAGAGTACACGAGCAGTACTTC	CASSRVHEQYF
-	-	TRBV12-3/TRBV12-4	TRBJ1-5	14	TGTGCCAGCAGTTTAGGGGGGGGTACCGGGGCCCAGCATTTT	CASSLGGGTGAQHF
-	many	TRBV6-5	TRBJ2-2	11	TGTGCCAGCAGCTCTACCGGGGAGCTGTTTTTT	CASSSTGELFF
-	few	TRBV4-1	TRBJ1-5	15	TGCGCCAGCAGGCCCCTCTATACGCCCGCGGGGCCCCAGCATTTT	CASRPLYTPAGPQHF
-	many	TRBV12-5	TRBJ2-6	13	TGTGCTAGTGGTCTATCTGGGGCCAACGTCCTGACTTTC	CASGLSGANVLTF